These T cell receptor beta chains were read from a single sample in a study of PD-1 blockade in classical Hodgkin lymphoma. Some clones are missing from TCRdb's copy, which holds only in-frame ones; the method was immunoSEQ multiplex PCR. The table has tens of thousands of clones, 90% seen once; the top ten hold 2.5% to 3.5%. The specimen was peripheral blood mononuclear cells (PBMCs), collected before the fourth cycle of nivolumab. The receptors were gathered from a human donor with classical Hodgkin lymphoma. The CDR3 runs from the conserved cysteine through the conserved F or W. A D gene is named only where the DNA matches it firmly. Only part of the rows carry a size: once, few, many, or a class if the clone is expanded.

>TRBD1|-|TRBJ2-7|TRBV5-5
CASSFPPGQGADEQYF
TGTGCCAGCAGCTTTCCGCCGGGACAGGGAGCGGACGAGCAGTACTTC
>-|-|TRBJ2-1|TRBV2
CASRAGTGDYNEQFF
TGTGCCAGCAGGGCCGGGACGGGGGACTACAATGAGCAGTTCTTC
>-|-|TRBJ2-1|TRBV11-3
CASSLEFTGKGNEQFF
TGTGCCAGCAGCTTAGAGTTTACAGGGAAAGGCAATGAGCAGTTCTTC
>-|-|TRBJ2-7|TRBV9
CATPPSPFEQYF
TGTGCCACACCCCCGTCCCCTTTCGAGCAGTACTTC
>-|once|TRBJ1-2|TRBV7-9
CASSLDYMDKNGYTF
TGTGCCAGCAGCTTAGATTATATGGACAAGAATGGCTACACCTTC
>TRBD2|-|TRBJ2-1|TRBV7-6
CASSLTSGGSYNEQFF
TGTGCCAGCAGCTTAACTAGCGGGGGGTCCTACAATGAGCAGTTCTTC
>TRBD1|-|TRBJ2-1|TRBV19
CASRQGNYNEQFF
TGTGCCAGTCGACAGGGGAACTACAATGAGCAGTTCTTC
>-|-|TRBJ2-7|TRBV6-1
CASSEAGAAVYEQYF
TGTGCCAGCAGTGAAGCGGGAGCGGCTGTCTACGAGCAGTACTTC
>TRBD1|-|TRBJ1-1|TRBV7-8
CASSSQGAHTEAFF
TGTGCCAGCAGCTCGCAGGGGGCACACACTGAAGCTTTCTTT
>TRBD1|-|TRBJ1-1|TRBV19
CASSIEGQGGTEAFF
TGTGCCAGTAGTATCGAGGGACAGGGAGGGACTGAAGCTTTCTTT
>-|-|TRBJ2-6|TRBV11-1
CASSLASWEPGANVLTF
TGTGCCAGCAGCTTAGCTAGCTGGGAGCCTGGGGCCAACGTCCTGACTTTC
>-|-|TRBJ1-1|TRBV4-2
CASSQAREWGASEAFF
TGTGCCAGCAGCCAAGCTAGAGAGTGGGGGGCCTCTGAAGCTTTCTTT
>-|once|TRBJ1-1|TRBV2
CAMQSGRALSEAFF
TGTGCAATGCAGTCAGGACGGGCTCTATCTGAAGCTTTCTTT
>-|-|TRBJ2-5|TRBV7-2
CASSSGRTQETQYF
TGTGCCAGCAGCTCGGGACGGACGCAAGAGACCCAGTACTTC
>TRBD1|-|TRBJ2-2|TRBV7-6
CATPGQGKAFGDTGELFF
TGTGCCACTCCGGGACAGGGGAAGGCGTTTGGGGACACCGGGGAGCTGTTTTTT
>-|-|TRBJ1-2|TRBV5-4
CASSLAGVYGYTF
TGTGCCAGCAGCTTGGCGGGGGTCTATGGCTACACCTTC